A single sample is the source of the 32 T cell receptor beta chains below, sequenced in a study of T cells after yellow fever vaccination. TCRdb redid the calling of the 5' RACE reads with MiXCR, one entry per CDR3 protein. Of some 600,000 distinct CDR3 sequences listed, 12% are singletons. The specimen comprised PBMCs, sampled on the day of the yellow fever booster vaccination. The receptors were sampled from a man aged 25 to 40 who received the YFV17D yellow fever vaccine.

The CDR3 DNA reads as TGTGCCAGCAGCCCCGGGACAGGGGAGGTGGGCACTGAAGCTTTCTTT. As protein: CASSPGTGEVGTEAFF. The chain joins TRBV7-3 to TRBJ1-1, with 10 bases aligning to TRBD1. V trimming: 5 bases; J trimming: 4 bases; junction bases outside the gene matches: 10. Per the germline V gene, CDR1 is SGHTA and CDR2 is FQGTGA. There are 16 residues in the CDR3.

This clonotype came up a few times. This chain links TRBV5-5 with TRBJ2-2; TRBD2 might be the D (6 bases). V was cut by 4 bases and J by 1 base, with 11 bases left in between. Germline CDR1 is SGHKS and CDR2 is YYEKEE (reference sequence). This CDR3 is built from 15 residues. The CDR3 DNA follows: TGTGCCAGCAGCGTGGAGGGACTGAACACCGGGGAGCTGTTTTTT. This encodes CASSVEGLNTGELFF.

This clonotype was detected only a few times. The chain couples TRBV20-1 to TRBJ2-1, with TRBD2 matching over 12 bases. The CDR3 spans 15 residues. J gave up 2 bases and V 5 bases, and 4 bases lay outside the gene matches. Germline V gene lookup returns CDR1 DFQATT and CDR2 SNEGSKA (reference sequence). For the CDR3, the DNA is TGCAGTGCTCCTCGGACTAGCGGGACCTACAATGAGCAGTTCTTC. It encodes CSAPRTSGTYNEQFF.

This chain connects TRBV5-1 to TRBJ2-7, with D perhaps matching TRBD1 (5 bases). Germline lookup yields CDR1 SGHRS and CDR2 YFSETQ. This CDR3 is 13 amino acids long. With 4 bases removed from V and 4 bases from J, the gap between germline ends came to 12 bases. The CDR3 loop is CASSQGGWYEQYF. CDR3 bases: TGCGCCAGCAGCCAGGGTGGGTGGTACGAGCAGTACTTC.

There are a few counts of this clonotype. J is TRBJ2-1 and V is TRBV27, with 8 positions matching TRBD2. Germline V gene sequence: CDR1 MNHEY, CDR2 SMNVEV (reference sequence). The CDR3 is 14 residues long. V shed 2 bases, J shed 10 bases, and the junction held 7 bases outside the gene matches. Here the CDR3 DNA reads TGTGCCAGCAGTTTACTAGCGGGTCAGGGCGAGCAGTTCTTC. This sequence encodes CASSLLAGQGEQFF.

This clonotype has just a few counts. The V call is TRBV12-3 or TRBV12-4, the J call TRBJ1-6; no definite D call. CDR3 length: 14 amino acids. Between the trimmed V and J ends, which lost 3 bases and 7 bases, there was a span of 10 bases. The CDR3 region has the DNA TGTGCCAGCAGTTTTTCGTCCGGCAATTCACCCCTCCACTTT. Translation: CASSFSSGNSPLHF.

This clonotype was counted only a few times. The chain carries TRBV11-2 and TRBJ2-1; 9 bases are shared with TRBD1. The ends lost 6 bases at V and 7 bases at J; junction bases unmatched: 10. Germline CDR1 is SGHAT and CDR2 is FQNNGV. The CDR3 loop spans 15 amino acids. CDR3 region: CASSSYRGRRNEQFF. The CDR3 region has the DNA TGTGCCAGCAGTTCATACAGGGGGCGCAGGAATGAGCAGTTCTTC.

The V and J genes are TRBV15 and TRBJ2-7, with 7 bases identical to TRBD2. CDR3 length: 15 amino acids. The germline gives CDR1 LNHNV, CDR2 YYDKDF (reference sequence). V lost 3 bases and J lost 1; bases outside the gene matches: 6. The CDR3 nucleotides are TGTGCCACCAGCAGGGGCGGGAGTCGATCCTACGAGCAGTACTTC. Encoded protein: CATSRGGSRSYEQYF.

This rearrangement joins TRBV7-9 to TRBJ1-2; possibly TRBD1 for D (6 bases). Germline assignment: CDR1 SEHNR and CDR2 FQNEAQ (reference sequence). The ends were cut back, 5 bases at V and 5 bases at J, with 12 bases in the middle. This CDR3 has 13 residues. The CDR3 DNA sequence: TGTGCCAGCAGCGCGTCAGGGGTATATGGCTACACCTTC. This codes for CASSASGVYGYTF.

This chain joins TRBV29-1 and TRBJ2-3; D remains ambiguous. The CDR3 contains 14 residues. Trimming removed 4 bases at V and 2 bases at J, with 13 bases between. The germline CDR1 and CDR2 sequences are SQVTM and ANQGSEA. The CDR3 protein is CSVGPGLATDTQYF. CDR3 nucleotide sequence: TGCAGCGTTGGACCGGGTCTTGCCACAGATACGCAGTATTTT.

This clonotype was found a few times. The V and J genes are TRBV27 and TRBJ1-6, with TRBD1 matching over 10 bases. With V trimmed by 6 bases and J by 6 bases, 5 bases remained unmatched. Germline V CDR1 and CDR2: MNHEY, SMNVEV (reference sequence). This CDR3 is built from 15 residues. CDR3 coding DNA: TGTGCCAGCAGCCGACAGGGGGCCCTTAATTCACCCCTCCACTTT. Amino acid sequence: CASSRQGALNSPLHF.

V and J are TRBV7-2 and TRBJ2-7; no clear D gene. The germline CDR1 and CDR2 sequences are SGHTA and FQGNSA. V shed 2 bases and J shed 1 base, with 6 bases lying between them. CDR3 length equals 13 residues. The CDR3 loop reads CASSLLPSYEQYF. In DNA form, the CDR3 reads TGTGCCAGCAGCTTATTACCTTCCTACGAGCAGTACTTC.

The chain has TRBV19 and TRBJ1-1; D uncertain. CDR3 length equals 14 residues. Trimming shortened V by 3 bases and J by 6 bases, and 14 bases separated the two germline ends. CDR1 and CDR2 (germline): LNHDA, SQIVND (reference sequence). CDR3 coding DNA: TGTGCCAGTAGTATCACAGAAGGGCTCCCTGAAGCTTTCTTT. It encodes CASSITEGLPEAFF. Looking up the rest from reference TRBV19 and TRBJ1-1 gives the full variable domain: DGGITQSPKYLFRKEGQNVTLSCEQNLNHDAMYWYRQDPGQGLRLIYYSQIVNDFQKGDIAEGYSVSREKKESFPLTVTSAQKNPTAFYLCASSITEGLPEAFFGQGTRLTVV.

The chain links TRBV20-1 to TRBJ2-7; no reliable D call. V was clipped by 2 bases and J by 5 bases, with 4 bases between them. CDR3 length: 10 residues. CDR1 is DFQATT and CDR2 is SNEGSKA in the germline V gene (reference sequence). CDR3 in DNA: TGCAGTGCTAGACAGAACGAGCAGTACTTC. It codes for CSARQNEQYF.

This chain joins TRBV10-3 and TRBJ1-1; weak D call: TRBD1 (6 bases). The CDR3 covers 14 residues. Deletions cut 0 bases from V and 6 bases from J, with 11 bases between. Germline V gene lookup returns CDR1 ENHRY and CDR2 SYGVKD. CDR3 region: CAISESGTLPEAFF. CDR3 in DNA: TGTGCCATCAGTGAGTCGGGGACATTGCCTGAAGCTTTCTTT.

This clonotype was recorded a few times. CDR3 residues: CASSAEPRTVGRNTGELFF. In DNA, the CDR3 is TGTGCCAGCAGCGCCGAACCACGGACCGTCGGCAGAAACACCGGGGAGCTGTTTTTT. The chain couples TRBV9 to TRBJ2-2, with D unclear. V was clipped by 3 bases and J by 2 bases, with 23 bases between them. Germline V gene data show CDR1 as SGDLS and CDR2 as YYNGEE. The CDR3 contains 19 residues.

The chain uses TRBV6-5 and TRBJ2-3; 10 nucleotides agree with TRBD2. The V segment lost 5 bases and the J segment 0 bases; nucleotides outside the gene matches: 11. Germline V gives CDR1 MNHEY, CDR2 SVGAGI. This CDR3 comprises 18 residues. CDR3 nucleotide sequence: TGTGCCAGCAGTCTACTAGCGGGGAATCGGGTGAGCACAGATACGCAGTATTTT. This encodes CASSLLAGNRVSTDTQYF.

This clonotype was observed a few times. This chain uses TRBV7-2 with TRBJ2-4; a weak D match, TRBD2 (5 bases). Germline V gene lookup returns CDR1 SGHTA and CDR2 FQGNSA. The CDR3 runs 15 residues. Trimming took 2 bases from V and 3 from J, leaving 11 bases between them. The CDR3 DNA follows: TGTGCCAGCAGCTTAAACGGGAACAACAAAAACATTCAGTACTTC. Encoded protein: CASSLNGNNKNIQYF.

This clonotype was detected only a few times. The V call is TRBV12-3 or TRBV12-4, the J call TRBJ2-2, with D tentatively TRBD1 (8 bases). The ends were cut back, 5 bases at V and 6 bases at J, with 19 bases in the middle. The length of the CDR3 is 16 residues. CDR3 loop: CASSTGGGPSAGELFF. The CDR3 nucleotides read TGTGCCAGCAGTACAGGGGGAGGGCCCTCGGCCGGGGAGCTGTTTTTT.

This chain uses TRBV28 with TRBJ2-7; 12 nucleotides agree with TRBD1. Germline trimming cut 6 bases from V and 6 bases from J; bases unmatched to any gene: 9. The CDR3 covers 15 residues. Germline CDR1 MDHEN, CDR2 SYDVKM. The CDR3 spells CASRAPGTGGSEQYF. The CDR3 DNA reads as TGTGCCAGCAGAGCACCCGGGACAGGGGGCTCCGAGCAGTACTTC.

This clonotype was detected only a few times. This rearrangement joins TRBV12-3 or TRBV12-4 to TRBJ1-5; possible D gene TRBD1, 6 bases. The CDR3 runs 13 residues. With 6 bases removed from V and 6 bases from J, the gap between germline ends came to 12 bases. The CDR3 loop reads CASSQRGTQPQHF. For the CDR3, the DNA is TGTGCCAGCAGCCAGAGGGGGACTCAGCCCCAGCATTTT.

The chain joins TRBV28 to TRBJ2-7, with 7 nucleotides matching TRBD1. The CDR3 has 13 residues. J lost 3 bases, V lost 7 bases, and 6 bases had no gene match. Germline V gives CDR1 MDHEN, CDR2 SYDVKM. CDR3 sequence (DNA): TGTGCCAGCAACCCGGGACAGAGCTACGAGCAGTACTTC. This sequence encodes CASNPGQSYEQYF.

The rearrangement uses TRBV6-1 and TRBJ2-1, with TRBD1 matching 10 bases. CDR1 and CDR2 from the germline V gene are MNHNS and SASEGT. V lost 7 bases, J lost 3 bases, and 3 bases stayed unmatched. The CDR3 covers 14 residues. CDR3 sequence: CASKDRGLYNEQFF. The CDR3 region has the DNA TGTGCCAGCAAAGACAGGGGGCTCTACAATGAGCAGTTCTTC.

This chain links TRBV7-2 with TRBJ2-5; D is undetermined. Germline values: CDR1 SGHTA, CDR2 FQGNSA. V was pared by 2 bases and J by 1 base, with 14 bases between. The CDR3 length is 16 residues. CDR3 DNA sequence: TGTGCCAGCAGCTTAAACTCAGCCGGAACCCAAGAGACCCAGTACTTC. The encoded protein is CASSLNSAGTQETQYF.

This chain links TRBV18 with TRBJ2-7; D is possibly TRBD1 (5 bases). CDR3 length: 13 amino acids. From germline, CDR1 is KGHSH and CDR2 LQKENI. V shed 1 base and J shed 6 bases, with 10 bases lying between them. The CDR3 DNA sequence: TGTGCCAGCTCACCACTGGACACCAGCGAGCAGTACTTC. Protein product: CASSPLDTSEQYF.

This chain connects TRBV10-2 to TRBJ2-7, with 12 positions matching TRBD2. J lost 7 bases, V lost 4 bases, and 5 bases had no gene match. This CDR3 is 14 amino acids long. Germline CDR1 is WSHSY and CDR2 is SAAADI. CDR3 sequence reads: CASSVTSGGGEQYF. In DNA, the CDR3 is TGCGCCAGCAGTGTGACTAGCGGGGGCGGGGAGCAGTACTTC.

This clonotype came up once. The chain has TRBV11-3 and TRBJ2-3; D is undetermined. Per the germline V gene, CDR1 is SGHNT and CDR2 is YENEEA. V was pared by 8 bases and J by 3 bases, with 18 bases between. This CDR3 spans 15 amino acids. CDR3 sequence: CASPPTALITDTQYF. The CDR3 bases are TGTGCCAGCCCCCCGACGGCCTTAATTACAGATACGCAGTATTTT.

The J gene is TRBJ2-7, the V gene TRBV10-3; the D gene is possibly TRBD2 (5 bases). V lost 6 bases and J 0 bases, leaving 9 bases between the germline ends. This CDR3 region has 13 residues. Germline V gives CDR1 ENHRY, CDR2 SYGVKD. The CDR3 nucleotides read TGTGCCATCAGCCCTAGCAGCTCCTACGAGCAGTACTTC. Protein product: CAISPSSSYEQYF.

This clonotype was counted a few times. The chain recombines TRBV30 with TRBJ2-7; possibly TRBD1 or TRBD2 for D (5 bases each). Germline CDR1 reads GTSNPN; CDR2 reads SVGIG (reference sequence). The CDR3 runs 12 residues. The CDR3 bases are TGTGCTTTACGGGGCCCGGGGAACGAGCAGTACTTC. This gives the protein CALRGPGNEQYF.

This clonotype was observed many times. The chain combines TRBV5-1 with TRBJ2-1; 9 nucleotides match TRBD2. CDR1 is SGHRS and CDR2 is YFSETQ in the germline V gene. Trimming cost V 0 bases and J 9 bases; bases outside gene matches: 13. The length of the CDR3 is 17 residues. The CDR3 coding sequence is TGCGCCAGCAGCTTGGCCAGAGCTAGCGGGATAAGTGTTGAGCAGTTCTTC. Residues: CASSLARASGISVEQFF.

The table lists this clonotype with a few counts. The chain is built from TRBV12-3 or TRBV12-4 and TRBJ1-3, with no clear D. V was trimmed by 3 bases and J by 5 bases, leaving 5 bases between them. This CDR3 is built from 12 residues. The CDR3 here is CASSFERNTIYF. The DNA of the CDR3 is TGTGCCAGCAGTTTCGAGAGAAACACCATATATTTT.

This clonotype has more than one count but fewer than ten. The CDR3 reads CATSDTTGFYYNEQFF. The CDR3 DNA follows: TGTGCCACCAGTGACACAACAGGGTTTTACTACAATGAGCAGTTCTTC. V and J are TRBV24-1 and TRBJ2-1; possibly TRBD1 for D (6 bases). Trimming left V 4 bases short and J 3 bases short, with 15 bases between. Germline V gene data show CDR1 as KGHDR and CDR2 as SFDVKD. This CDR3 is 16 amino acids long.